The rows below give T cell receptor beta chains drawn from one sample of a study of Ad26.COV2.S vaccination and SARS-CoV-2 variants. Measured with immunoSEQ multiplex PCR; TCRdb has only the in-frame clones, and not every one. Of 400,000 to 450,000 clones in the sample, about nine tenths were seen once. This material consisted of peripheral blood, taken in a trial of Ad26.COV2.S vaccine versus placebo. Receptor source: a person aged 18-60 years who received the Ad26.COV2.S COVID-19 vaccine or a placebo. CDR3s include the opening cysteine and the closing phenylalanine or tryptophan. The D gene is left open where the match is weak. Clone size is given for some rows only: seen once, a few or many times, or a class if the clone is expanded.

V	D	J	size	DNA	CDR3
TRBV6-1	TRBD1	TRBJ1-3	NA	TGTGCCAGCAGTGAGGGACAGCGCCACTCTGGAAACACCATATATTTT	CASSEGQRHSGNTIYF
TRBV24-1	NA	TRBJ2-7	NA	TGTGCCACCAGTGATTACAGACACGGCGAGCAGTACTTC	CATSDYRHGEQYF
TRBV10-3	NA	TRBJ1-4	NA	TGTGCCATCAGTTGGACGGAGGGGGAAAAACTGTTTTTT	CAISWTEGEKLFF
TRBV5-1	NA	TRBJ2-2	once	TGCGCCAGCAGCGGTCAGACCGGGGAGCTGTTTTTT	CASSGQTGELFF
TRBV2	TRBD1	TRBJ1-1	NA	TGTGCCAGCAGTAATTCAGGGGGGGTGAACACTGAAGCTTTCTTT	CASSNSGGVNTEAFF
TRBV9	NA	TRBJ2-3	NA	TGTGCCAGCAGCGTTTGGGGGGGCACAGATACGCAGTATTTT	CASSVWGGTDTQYF
TRBV2	TRBD2	TRBJ2-1	NA	TGTGCCAGCAGTGTGGAAGCGGGAGGTGCATTACACAATGAGCAGTTCTTC	CASSVEAGGALHNEQFF
TRBV6-5	NA	TRBJ2-2	few	TGTGCCAGCAGTCAGGGGCCCGGGGAGCTGTTTTTT	CASSQGPGELFF
TRBV7-9	NA	TRBJ1-5	NA	TGTGCCAGCAGCCAAGGACAGCGGTTGCATTTT	CASSQGQRLHF
TRBV12-5	NA	TRBJ2-7	NA	TGTGCTAGTGGTTACTCCTCAGGGGCTGGGTCCTACGAGCAGTACTTC	CASGYSSGAGSYEQYF
TRBV5-6	NA	TRBJ1-6	NA	TGTGCCAGCAGCCCAAACCTGTATTCACCCCTCCACTTT	CASSPNLYSPLHF
TRBV28	NA	TRBJ2-5	NA	TGTGCCAGCAGCCCACACTGGTGGGTGGAGACCCAGTACTTC	CASSPHWWVETQYF
TRBV5-1	NA	TRBJ2-1	NA	TGCGCCAGCAGCTTGAGGGGGGCGGGCAATGAGCAGTTCTTC	CASSLRGAGNEQFF
TRBV11-2	NA	TRBJ2-1	NA	TGTGCCAGCAGCTTAGACGCGGCAGGGAACAATGAGCAGTTCTTC	CASSLDAAGNNEQFF
TRBV10-3	TRBD2	TRBJ2-1	many	TGTGCCATCACAGGGACTAGTGGGGGGGAGCAGTTCTTC	CAITGTSGGEQFF
TRBV18	NA	TRBJ2-7	NA	TGTGCCAGCTCACCACCGGGGACTGGCTACGAGCAGTACTTC	CASSPPGTGYEQYF
TRBV24-1	TRBD1	TRBJ1-1	once	TGTGCCACCAGTGACCCAGGACAGGGGGACACTGAAGCTTTCTTT	CATSDPGQGDTEAFF
TRBV7-8	NA	TRBJ2-2	NA	TGTGCCAGCAGCCCAATGACAGCGAACACCGGGGAGCTGTTTTTT	CASSPMTANTGELFF
TRBV27	TRBD1	TRBJ1-5	NA	TGTGCCAGCAGTTCAGGCGGGGGACAGCAGCCCCAGCATTTT	CASSSGGGQQPQHF
TRBV18	TRBD2	TRBJ2-1	NA	TGTGCCAGCTCACCGGTGTCGGCGGGAGTAGGGGAGCAGTTCTTC	CASSPVSAGVGEQFF
TRBV28	TRBD1	TRBJ2-7	NA	TGTGCCAGCAGTTACCGGACAGGGGGGGGTGAGCAGTACTTC	CASSYRTGGGEQYF
TRBV14	TRBD1	TRBJ2-7	once	TGTGCCAGCAGCTCAGGGCACGGGACAGGGGGTTCCTACGAGCAGTACTTC	CASSSGHGTGGSYEQYF
TRBV6-2/TRBV6-3	NA	TRBJ1-1	NA	TGTGCCAGCAGTTACGGGGACGGCTATTGGAACACTGAAGCTTTCTTT	CASSYGDGYWNTEAFF
TRBV5-5	NA	TRBJ2-3	NA	TGTGCCAGCAGCTTGAGGGGCAGATCCACAGATACGCAGTATTTT	CASSLRGRSTDTQYF
TRBV5-1	TRBD1	TRBJ2-7	NA	TGCGCCAGCAGCCGCGGACAGGGAACCACCTACGAGCAGTACTTC	CASSRGQGTTYEQYF
TRBV19	NA	TRBJ1-5	NA	TGTGCCAGTAGTACGAGACAGAAGTTTAGCAATCAGCCCCAGCATTTT	CASSTRQKFSNQPQHF
TRBV3-1/TRBV3-2	NA	TRBJ1-5	NA	TGTGCCAGCAGCCAAGATGGGAATCAGCCCCAGCATTTT	CASSQDGNQPQHF
TRBV5-8	TRBD2	TRBJ2-3	NA	TGTGCCAGCAGCTCGGGCGGGAGAACAGATACGCAGTATTTT	CASSSGGRTDTQYF
TRBV7-9	TRBD2	TRBJ2-1	once	TGTGCCAGCAGCTCCCCCCTAGCGGGAATATCCTACAATGAGCAGTTCTTC	CASSSPLAGISYNEQFF
TRBV12-3/TRBV12-4	TRBD1	TRBJ2-7	NA	TGTGCCAGCAGTTTGAGGGGGCCTGACGAGCAGTACTTC	CASSLRGPDEQYF
TRBV3-1/TRBV3-2	TRBD2	TRBJ2-5	once	TGTGCCAGCAGCCAAGGCAGCGGGAGAGGAGGAGAGACCCAGTACTTC	CASSQGSGRGGETQYF
TRBV19	NA	TRBJ1-5	few	TGTGCCAGTAGTATGCGCCTAATAGGGTTAAATAGCAATCAGCCCCAGCATTTT	CASSMRLIGLNSNQPQHF
TRBV27	NA	TRBJ1-6	NA	TGTGCCAGCAGTCGTCAGTCTAATTCACCCCTCCACTTT	CASSRQSNSPLHF
TRBV30	NA	TRBJ2-2	NA	TGTGCCTGGAGTGTACGTAGGTCCGGGGAGCTGTTTTTT	CAWSVRRSGELFF
TRBV27	NA	TRBJ2-6	NA	TGTGCCAGCAGTCCGTCCCCGGGACCCCCGGGATCTGGGGCCAACGTCCTGACTTTC	CASSPSPGPPGSGANVLTF
TRBV3-1/TRBV3-2	NA	TRBJ2-1	NA	TGTGCCAGCAGCCAGCGCGAGCGGTTCTACAATGAGCAGTTCTTC	CASSQRERFYNEQFF
TRBV9	TRBD1	TRBJ2-1	NA	TGTGCCAGCAGCGTACCCAATCGGACAGGAGACTACAATGAGCAGTTCTTC	CASSVPNRTGDYNEQFF
TRBV7-8	TRBD2	TRBJ2-7	NA	TGTGCCAGCAGCCAGACTAGCGTCACCTACGAGCAGTACTTC	CASSQTSVTYEQYF
TRBV4-1	NA	TRBJ2-1	NA	TGCGCCAGCAGCCAAGAGAATAGCTACAATGAGCAGTTCTTC	CASSQENSYNEQFF
TRBV29-1	NA	TRBJ1-1	NA	TGCAGCGTTGAATTGTCTGCTAGGGGGAACACTGAAGCTTTCTTT	CSVELSARGNTEAFF
TRBV7-8	NA	TRBJ2-5	NA	TGTGCCAGCAGCTTATTACTAACACCGATCGGAGGGGGGACCCAGTACTTC	CASSLLLTPIGGGTQYF
TRBV27	NA	TRBJ2-3	NA	TGTGCCAGCGGCGCAGATACGCAGTATTTT	CASGADTQYF